These 2 T cell receptor beta chains share one sample of origin, sequenced in a study of early T cells in non-severe SARS-CoV-2 infection. MiXCR was run by TCRdb on the 5' RACE reads, yielding one entry per CDR3 protein. The data contain about 50,000 distinct CDR3 sequences, 9.5% to 12% of them singletons. Sequencing was performed on whole blood. These receptors all stem from an adult who was a healthcare worker with PCR-confirmed SARS-CoV-2 infection or an uninfected control (not recorded which).

Sample share makes this clonotype medium-sized. The rearrangement links TRBV4-1 to TRBJ2-5, with TRBD2 matching over 9 bases. The germline V gene has CDR1 MGHRA and CDR2 YSYEKL. Trimming at V came to 0 bases and at J to 4 bases, leaving 12 bases not matched to a gene. The CDR3 length is 18 residues. CDR3 DNA sequence: TGCGCCAGCAGCCAAGATAGCGGGGGTAGGCTAGGGAGAGAGACCCAGTACTTC. As protein: CASSQDSGGRLGRETQYF.

V and J are TRBV6-1 and TRBJ2-7; D gene unclear. The CDR3 has 13 residues. V was cut by 11 bases and J by 4 bases, with 18 bases left in between. Germline lookup yields CDR1 MNHNS and CDR2 SASEGT. The CDR3 DNA reads TGTGCCTCCCAGAGGCAGGCCCGATACGAGCAGTACTTC. Its protein is CASQRQARYEQYF.